This T cell receptor beta chain appears in the sequencing data of a study of cytomegalovirus exposure and HLA in healthy donors. Study outcomes and limitations: For most TCR sequences rarity was the rule, although some public TCRs occurred in many donors.

There are 16 residues in the CDR3. V dropped 1 base and J dropped 4 bases, with 15 bases sitting between them. Looked up from germline, CDR1 is SGHVS and CDR2 is FNYEAQ. On this clone itself: Its antigen remains unknown.

13 Jbeta primers and 60 Vbeta primers were used for the PCR. The assay was immunoSEQ multiplex PCR, and TCRdb's table has in-frame clones only and misses some. The profile covers some 210,000 clones, with 85% to 90% appearing a single time and about 1.2% taken by the ten largest. Sequencing used PBMCs. The clonotype was recovered from a man aged 25 to 45 in good health and CMV-seronegative. The V and J genes are TRBV7-6 and TRBJ2-3; TRBD2 is a possible D gene (6 bases). The CDR3 loop reads CASSLGPAGGSDTQYF. In nucleotides, the CDR3 is TGTGCCAGCAGCTTAGGGCCAGCGGGCGGGTCAGATACGCAGTATTTT. Using reference TRBV7-6 and TRBJ2-3 for the parts outside the CDR3, the full variable domain is GAGVSQSPRYKVTKRGQDVALRCDPISGHVSLYWYRQALGQGPEFLTYFNYEAQQDKSGLPNDRFSAERPEGSISTLTIQRTEQRDSAMYRCASSLGPAGGSDTQYFGPGTRLTVL.